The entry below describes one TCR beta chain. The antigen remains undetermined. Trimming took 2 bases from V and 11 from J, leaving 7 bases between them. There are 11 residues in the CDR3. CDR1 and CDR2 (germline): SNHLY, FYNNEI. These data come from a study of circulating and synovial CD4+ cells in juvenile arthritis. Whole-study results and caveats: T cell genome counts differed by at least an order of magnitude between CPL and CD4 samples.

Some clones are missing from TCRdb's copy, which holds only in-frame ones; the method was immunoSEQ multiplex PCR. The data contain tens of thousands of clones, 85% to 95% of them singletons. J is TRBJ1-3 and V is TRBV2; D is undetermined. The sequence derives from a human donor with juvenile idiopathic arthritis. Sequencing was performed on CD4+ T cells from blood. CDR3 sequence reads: CASSEKSPIYF. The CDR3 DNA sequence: TGTGCCAGCAGTGAAAAAAGCCCCATATATTTT.